This T cell receptor beta chain was retrieved from a study of cytomegalovirus exposure and HLA in healthy donors. This clone has just a few counts. The antigen remains unidentified. This CDR3 has 17 amino acids. From germline, CDR1 is SNHLY and CDR2 FYNNEI. Unmatched junction bases numbered 12, after V lost 4 bases and J lost 7 bases. The PCR contained 60 Vbeta and 13 Jbeta primers. In the study's own analysis: Roughly 10 million shared chains were among roughly 81 million unique TCR beta chains counted in a later analysis. TCRdb's table, derived via immunoSEQ multiplex PCR, lists solely in-frame clones and lacks some. That table supplies the V and J calls and clone size; D and trimming were determined from the DNA. Of 150,000 to 200,000 clones listed, approximately 67% were seen once; the top ten hold around 4.3%. Findings of the study overall: Presence/absence analyses assumed roughly uniform sequencing depth across donors. According to the study, 160 or so TCR beta chains were cytomegalovirus-associated. Among donors in an Asian-associated ancestry cluster, a later analysis reportedly found fewer N-insertions than the roughly 700-donor mean.

This chain joins TRBV2 and TRBJ1-4; 10 nucleotides line up with TRBD1. The receptor's source is a woman between 18 and 29 years old in good health and CMV-seropositive. Sequencing was done on a sample of PBMCs. CDR3 coding DNA: TGTGCCAGCAGTGGATGGGACAGGGGTTCCAGTTCTGAAAAACTGTTTTTT. Its translation is CASSGWDRGSSSEKLFF.